This TCR beta chain was observed in a study of T cells expressing NK-cell markers. The overall study: Cells sorted as CD3+CD56+NKG2C+, CD3+CD56+NKG2C- and CD3+CD56-NKG2C+ T cells supplied the TCR beta repertoires. HCMV seropositivity marked seven of the eight sequenced donors; one was seronegative. Study-wide points: These clonotypes also led the CD3+CD56-NKG2C+ fraction in several donors. Roughly 6 donors showed dominant NKG2C+ clonotypes comprising roughly 1.0-7.5% of their CD8+ T cells.

On this clonotype itself: Its target is not known.

TCRdb re-called the 5' RACE reads and gives one entry per CDR3 protein, without DNA. Its table records approximately 550,000 distinct CDR3 sequences. The CDR3 is 12 residues long. CDR1 is LNHDA, CDR2 SQIVND, per germline (reference sequence). The sequence came from a young man in good health. Sequencing was performed on blood T cells: a sorted CD56 or NKG2C T cell subset, CD4+ or CD8+ T cells, or bulk PBMC T cells (not recorded which). The genes are TRBV19 and TRBJ1-1. CDR3 loop: CASTHGVTEAFF. Variable domain in full (rest from reference TRBV19 and TRBJ1-1): DGGITQSPKYLFRKEGQNVTLSCEQNLNHDAMYWYRQDPGQGLRLIYYSQIVNDFQKGDIAEGYSVSREKKESFPLTVTSAQKNPTAFYLCASTHGVTEAFFGQGTRLTVV.